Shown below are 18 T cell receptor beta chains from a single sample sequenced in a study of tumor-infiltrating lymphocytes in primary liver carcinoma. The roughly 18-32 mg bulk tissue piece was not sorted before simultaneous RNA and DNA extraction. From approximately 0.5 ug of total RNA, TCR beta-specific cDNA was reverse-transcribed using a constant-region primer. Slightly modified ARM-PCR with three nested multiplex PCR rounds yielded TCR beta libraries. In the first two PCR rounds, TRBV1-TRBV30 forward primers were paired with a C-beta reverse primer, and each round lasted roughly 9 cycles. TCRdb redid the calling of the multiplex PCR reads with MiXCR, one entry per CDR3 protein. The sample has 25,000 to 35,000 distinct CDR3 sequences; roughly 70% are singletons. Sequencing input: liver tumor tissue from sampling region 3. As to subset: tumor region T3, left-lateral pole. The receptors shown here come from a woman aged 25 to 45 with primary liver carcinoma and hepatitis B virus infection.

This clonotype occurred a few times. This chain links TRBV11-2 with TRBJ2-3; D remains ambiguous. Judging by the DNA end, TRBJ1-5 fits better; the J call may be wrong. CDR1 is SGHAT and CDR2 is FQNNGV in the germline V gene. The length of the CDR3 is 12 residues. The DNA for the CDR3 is TGTGCCAGCAGCCCCTGGGTGGATACGCAGCATTTT. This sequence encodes CASSPWVDTQHF.

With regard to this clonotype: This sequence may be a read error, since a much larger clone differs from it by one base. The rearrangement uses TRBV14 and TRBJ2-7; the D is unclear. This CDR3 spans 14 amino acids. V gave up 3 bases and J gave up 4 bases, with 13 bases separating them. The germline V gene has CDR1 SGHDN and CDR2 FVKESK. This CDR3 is CASSHRVFGYEQYF. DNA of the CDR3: TGTGCCAGCAGCCACCGGGTCTTTGGGTACGAGCAGTACTTC.

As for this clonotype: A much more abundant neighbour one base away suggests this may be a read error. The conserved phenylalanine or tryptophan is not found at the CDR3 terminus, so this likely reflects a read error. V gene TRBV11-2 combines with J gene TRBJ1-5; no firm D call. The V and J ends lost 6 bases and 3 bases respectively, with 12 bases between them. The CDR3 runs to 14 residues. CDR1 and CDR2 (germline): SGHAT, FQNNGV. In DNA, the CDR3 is TGTGCCAGCAGTCGCGTCAGTCACAATCAGCCCCAGCATCTT. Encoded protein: CASSRVSHNQPQHL.

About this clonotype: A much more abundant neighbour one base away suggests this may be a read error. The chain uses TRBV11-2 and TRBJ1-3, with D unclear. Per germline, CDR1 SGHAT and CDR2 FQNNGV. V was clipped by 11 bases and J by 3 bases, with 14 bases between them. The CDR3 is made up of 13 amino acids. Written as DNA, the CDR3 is TGTGCCTCAGCCCAGGAAGATGGAAACACCATATATTTT. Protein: CASAQEDGNTIYF.

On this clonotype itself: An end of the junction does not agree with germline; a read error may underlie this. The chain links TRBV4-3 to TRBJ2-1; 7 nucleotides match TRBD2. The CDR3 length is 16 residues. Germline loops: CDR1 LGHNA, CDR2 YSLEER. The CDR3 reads CVSSQDRDYSYNEQFF. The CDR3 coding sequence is TGCGTCAGCAGCCAAGATCGGGACTACTCCTACAATGAGCAGTTCTTC.

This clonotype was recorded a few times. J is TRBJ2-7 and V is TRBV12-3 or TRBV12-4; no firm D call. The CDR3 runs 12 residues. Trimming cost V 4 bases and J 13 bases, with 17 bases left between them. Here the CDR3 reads CASSSQSYERYF. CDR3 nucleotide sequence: TGTGCCAGCAGTTCCCAATCCTACGAGCGATACTTC.

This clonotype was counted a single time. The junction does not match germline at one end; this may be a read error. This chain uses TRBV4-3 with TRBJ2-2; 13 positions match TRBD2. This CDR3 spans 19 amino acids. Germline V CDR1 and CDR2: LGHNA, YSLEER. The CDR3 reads CDSRVLAGGPRSETGELFF. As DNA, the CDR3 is TGCGACAGCAGAGTACTAGCGGGAGGGCCCCGTTCGGAGACCGGGGAGCTGTTTTTT.

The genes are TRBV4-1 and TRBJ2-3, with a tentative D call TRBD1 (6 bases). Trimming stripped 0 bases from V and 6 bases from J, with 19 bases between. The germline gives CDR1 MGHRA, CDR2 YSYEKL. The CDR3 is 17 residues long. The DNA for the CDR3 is TGCGCCAGCAGCCAAGATCCCTACAGGGTGCGAGCGGATACGCAGTATTTT. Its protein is CASSQDPYRVRADTQYF.

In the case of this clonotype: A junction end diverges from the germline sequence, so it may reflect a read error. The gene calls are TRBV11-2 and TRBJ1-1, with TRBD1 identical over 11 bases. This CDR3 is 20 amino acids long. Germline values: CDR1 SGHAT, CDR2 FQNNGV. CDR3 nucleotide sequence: TGTGCCAGCAGCACTCGGGACAGGGGGAGCAAGAGGTGGAGTAACACTGAAGCTATCTTT. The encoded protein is CASSTRDRGSKRWSNTEAIF.

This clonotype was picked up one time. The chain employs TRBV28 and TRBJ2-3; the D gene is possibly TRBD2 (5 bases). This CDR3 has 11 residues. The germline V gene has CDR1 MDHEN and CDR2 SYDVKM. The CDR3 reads CASDWADTQYF. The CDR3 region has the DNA TGTGCTAGCGACTGGGCAGATACGCAGTATTTT.

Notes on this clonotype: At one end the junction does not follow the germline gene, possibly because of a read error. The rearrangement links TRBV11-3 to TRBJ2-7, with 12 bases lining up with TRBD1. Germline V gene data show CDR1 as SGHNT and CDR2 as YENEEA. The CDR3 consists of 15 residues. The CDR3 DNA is TGTGGCAGCAGCCCCGGGACAGGGGGCGACTACGAGCAGTACTTC. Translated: CGSSPGTGGDYEQYF.

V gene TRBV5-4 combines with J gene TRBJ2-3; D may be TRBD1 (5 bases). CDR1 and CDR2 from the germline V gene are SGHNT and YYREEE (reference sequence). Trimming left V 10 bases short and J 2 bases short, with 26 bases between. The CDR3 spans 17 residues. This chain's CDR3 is CADSVDGHPPPTDTQYF. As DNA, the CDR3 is TGTGCCGACAGCGTAGACGGACATCCTCCACCCACAGATACGCAGTATTTT.

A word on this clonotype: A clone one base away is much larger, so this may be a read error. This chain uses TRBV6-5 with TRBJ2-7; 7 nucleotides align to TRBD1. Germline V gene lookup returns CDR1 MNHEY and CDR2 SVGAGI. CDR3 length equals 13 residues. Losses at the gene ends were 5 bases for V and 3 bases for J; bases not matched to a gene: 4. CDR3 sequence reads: CASSLQGFYEQYF. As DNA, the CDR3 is TGTGCCAGCAGTCTACAGGGGTTCTACGAGCAGTACTTC.

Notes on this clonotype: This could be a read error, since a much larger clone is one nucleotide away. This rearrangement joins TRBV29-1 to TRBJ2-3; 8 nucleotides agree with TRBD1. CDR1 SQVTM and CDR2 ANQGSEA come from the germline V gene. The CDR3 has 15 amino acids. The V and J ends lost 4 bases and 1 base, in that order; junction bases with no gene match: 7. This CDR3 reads CSVVIRGRGTDTQYF. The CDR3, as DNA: TGCAGCGTTGTAATCAGGGGGCGAGGCACAGATACGCAGTATTTT.

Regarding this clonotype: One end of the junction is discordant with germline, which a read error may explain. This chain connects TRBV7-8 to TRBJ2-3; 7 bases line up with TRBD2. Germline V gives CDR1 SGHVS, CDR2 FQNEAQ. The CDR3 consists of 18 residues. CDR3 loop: CANSPPRGRGRVSDTQYF. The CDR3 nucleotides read TGTGCCAACAGCCCCCCGCGGGGGAGAGGGAGGGTCTCAGATACGCAATATTTT.

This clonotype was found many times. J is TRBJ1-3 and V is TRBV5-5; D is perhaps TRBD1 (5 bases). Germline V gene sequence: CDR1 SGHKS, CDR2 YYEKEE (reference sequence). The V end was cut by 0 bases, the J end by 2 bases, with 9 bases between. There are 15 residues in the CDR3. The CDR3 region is CASSLEGFPGNTIYF. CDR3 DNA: TGTGCCAGCAGCTTGGAGGGGTTTCCTGGAAACACCATATATTTT.

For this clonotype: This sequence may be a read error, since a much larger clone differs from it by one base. The CDR3 is CASSRLTKLAGVDTGELFF. The CDR3 DNA reads as TGTGCCAGCAGCCGACTGACCAAACTAGCGGGGGTGGACACCGGGGAGCTGTTTTTT. The chain has TRBV7-9 and TRBJ2-2; TRBD2 matches at 11 bases. This CDR3 has 19 residues. The germline V gene has CDR1 SEHNR and CDR2 FQNEAQ (reference sequence). V gave up 5 bases and J gave up 3 bases; unmatched junction bases: 14.

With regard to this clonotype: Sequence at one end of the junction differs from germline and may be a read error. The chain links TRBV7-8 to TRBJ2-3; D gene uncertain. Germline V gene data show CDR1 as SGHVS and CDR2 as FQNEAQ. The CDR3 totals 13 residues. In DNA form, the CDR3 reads TGTGCCAGCAGCTCATTAGTATCAGGTACGCGGTATTTT. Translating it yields CASSSLVSGTRYF.